These 2 T cell receptor beta chains share one sample of origin, sequenced in a study of OX40 agonist ivuxolimab in advanced cancers. Only in-frame clones appear in the TCRdb table, and some are missing; sequencing was by immunoSEQ multiplex PCR. The profile shows some 80,000 clones, approximately 84% of them singletons. Here the sequenced sample was CD4+ or CD8+ T cells sorted from blood, taken in a trial of the OX40 agonist ivuxolimab. Receptors were obtained from an adult with an advanced solid tumor such as melanoma, head and neck, liver or kidney cancer.

The chain joins TRBV7-9 to TRBJ2-7; no reliable D call. The ends were cut back, 5 bases at V and 0 bases at J, with 8 bases in the middle. The CDR3 loop spans 13 amino acids. Germline V lookup: CDR1 SEHNR, CDR2 FQNEAQ (reference sequence). CDR3 DNA sequence: TGTGCCAGCAGCGCAAAAAGCTCCTACGAGCAGTACTTC. This sequence encodes CASSAKSSYEQYF.

The rearrangement links TRBV5-6 to TRBJ1-4; D gene unclear. The length of the CDR3 is 13 residues. The germline V gene encodes CDR1 SGHDT and CDR2 YYEEEE. The germline V and J ends were trimmed by 0 bases and 5 bases, with 5 bases remaining between them. The CDR3 reads CASSLDQNEKLFF. CDR3 coding DNA: TGTGCCAGCAGCTTGGACCAGAATGAAAAACTGTTTTTT.